Below, 9 T cell receptor beta chains from the same sample are listed, as sequenced in a study of shared clonotypes between healthy human individuals. Measured with immunoSEQ multiplex PCR; TCRdb has only the in-frame clones, and not every one. This table holds millions of clones, around 93% found once. Positively selected for CCR7, the CD45RO-negative cells used as naive CD8 cells excluded terminally differentiated effector memory CD45RA+ cells. Sequencing was carried out using naive CD8+ T cells from PBMCs. These receptors all stem from a man younger than 35 in good health. Some clones in this sample may be carry-over from other donors' samples.

The J gene is TRBJ2-6, the V gene TRBV7-6; tentatively, D is TRBD1 (7 bases). Germline CDR1 is SGHVS and CDR2 is FNYEAQ. This CDR3 is built from 17 residues. Between the trimmed V and J ends, which lost 2 bases and 2 bases, there was a span of 13 bases. This chain's CDR3 is CASSLPDREAGANVLTF. CDR3 nucleotide sequence: TGTGCCAGCAGCTTACCAGACAGGGAGGCTGGGGCCAACGTCCTGACTTTC. The variable domain in full, with the rest retrieved from reference TRBV7-6 and TRBJ2-6, is GAGVSQSPRYKVTKRGQDVALRCDPISGHVSLYWYRQALGQGPEFLTYFNYEAQQDKSGLPNDRFSAERPEGSISTLTIQRTEQRDSAMYRCASSLPDREAGANVLTFGAGSRLTVL.

The chain joins TRBV6-5 to TRBJ1-2, with D unclear. The CDR3 consists of 15 residues. Germline-derived CDR1 and CDR2 are MNHEY and SVGAGI. V gave up 7 bases and J gave up 3 bases, with 18 bases separating them. CDR3 coding DNA: TGTGCCAGCACCTCCCCCCTACGGTGGGACTATGGCTACACCTTC. Translating gives CASTSPLRWDYGYTF.

The J gene is TRBJ2-1, the V gene TRBV4-1, with D possibly being TRBD1 (5 bases). V lost 0 bases, J lost 2 bases, and 14 bases lay in between. Germline CDR1 reads MGHRA; CDR2 reads YSYEKL. The CDR3 is made up of 17 amino acids. The CDR3 nucleotides read TGCGCCAGCAGCCAAGAAGGTGGGCAGGGCCCCTACAATGAGCAGTTCTTC. Its protein product is CASSQEGGQGPYNEQFF.

The chain is built from TRBV5-6 and TRBJ2-3, with a weak D call TRBD2 (6 bases). The V and J ends lost 2 bases and 0 bases respectively, with 10 bases between them. This CDR3 contains 15 residues. The germline V gene encodes CDR1 SGHDT and CDR2 YYEEEE. CDR3: CASSLGGISTDTQYF. The CDR3 nucleotides read TGTGCCAGCAGCTTAGGAGGGATTAGCACAGATACGCAGTATTTT.

This chain joins TRBV19 and TRBJ2-4; D is unclear. The germline V gene encodes CDR1 LNHDA and CDR2 SQIVND (reference sequence). V was cut by 6 bases and J by 7 bases, with 13 bases left in between. This CDR3 comprises 13 residues. CDR3 DNA sequence: TGTGCCAGTAGGGTCAAGTCTATGAACATTCAGTACTTC. Its translation: CASRVKSMNIQYF.

As to this clone: Within the sample, other DNA sequences also encode this same CDR3. This chain uses TRBV9 with TRBJ2-7; 7 nucleotides line up with TRBD1. After removal of 2 bases from V and 0 bases from J, the junction contained 5 bases not matched to a gene. The germline V gene has CDR1 SGDLS and CDR2 YYNGEE. The CDR3 is made up of 15 amino acids. CDR3 amino acids: CASSVGTASSYEQYF. CDR3 DNA: TGTGCCAGCAGCGTCGGGACAGCGAGCTCCTACGAGCAGTACTTC.

The chain employs TRBV13 and TRBJ2-1; D call uncertain. This CDR3 is 15 amino acids long. Trimming shortened V by 5 bases and J by 7 bases, and 18 bases separated the two germline ends. The germline gives CDR1 PRHDT, CDR2 FYEKMQ (reference sequence). The CDR3 is CASSRESSFWNEQFF. As DNA, the CDR3 is TGTGCCAGCAGCCGAGAGTCGAGTTTTTGGAATGAGCAGTTCTTC.

To note about this clone: The junction departs from germline at one end; a sequencing error may be responsible. The rearrangement joins TRBV4-2 to TRBJ1-2; 8 bases are a match to TRBD1. This CDR3 comprises 15 residues. Germline CDR1 and CDR2: LGHNA and YNFKEQ. The CDR3 DNA reads as TGTGCCAGCAGCCAAGCAGGGGGCTCTAAATATGGCTACACCTTC. This gives the protein CASSQAGGSKYGYTF.

V and J are TRBV4-1 and TRBJ2-2; D ambiguous. This CDR3 has 14 residues. CDR1 is MGHRA, CDR2 YSYEKL, per germline. V was shortened by 0 bases and J by 6 bases, with 8 bases between the two germline ends. CDR3 bases: TGCGCCAGCAGCCAAGAGACGGTGGCCGGGGAGCTGTTTTTT. Its protein product is CASSQETVAGELFF.